This T cell receptor beta chain stems from a study of technical replicates of blood from a few donors. Germline CDR1 and CDR2: MNHEY and SMNVEV (reference sequence). Losses at the gene ends were 5 bases for V and 6 bases for J; bases not matched to a gene: 8. This CDR3 is 15 amino acids long. Profiling relied on immunoSEQ multiplex PCR, and the TCRdb table lists in-frame clones only, not all of them. The table shows 55,000 to 75,000 clones, with 85% to 95% occurring only once. The rearrangement links TRBV27 to TRBJ2-7; TRBD2 agrees at 12 bases. Sequencing was carried out using T cells isolated from PBMCs. This clonotype was sampled from a human donor in good health. This chain's CDR3 is CASSLLAGGPGEQYF. CDR3 coding DNA: TGTGCCAGCAGTCTCCTAGCGGGAGGGCCGGGCGAGCAGTACTTC.